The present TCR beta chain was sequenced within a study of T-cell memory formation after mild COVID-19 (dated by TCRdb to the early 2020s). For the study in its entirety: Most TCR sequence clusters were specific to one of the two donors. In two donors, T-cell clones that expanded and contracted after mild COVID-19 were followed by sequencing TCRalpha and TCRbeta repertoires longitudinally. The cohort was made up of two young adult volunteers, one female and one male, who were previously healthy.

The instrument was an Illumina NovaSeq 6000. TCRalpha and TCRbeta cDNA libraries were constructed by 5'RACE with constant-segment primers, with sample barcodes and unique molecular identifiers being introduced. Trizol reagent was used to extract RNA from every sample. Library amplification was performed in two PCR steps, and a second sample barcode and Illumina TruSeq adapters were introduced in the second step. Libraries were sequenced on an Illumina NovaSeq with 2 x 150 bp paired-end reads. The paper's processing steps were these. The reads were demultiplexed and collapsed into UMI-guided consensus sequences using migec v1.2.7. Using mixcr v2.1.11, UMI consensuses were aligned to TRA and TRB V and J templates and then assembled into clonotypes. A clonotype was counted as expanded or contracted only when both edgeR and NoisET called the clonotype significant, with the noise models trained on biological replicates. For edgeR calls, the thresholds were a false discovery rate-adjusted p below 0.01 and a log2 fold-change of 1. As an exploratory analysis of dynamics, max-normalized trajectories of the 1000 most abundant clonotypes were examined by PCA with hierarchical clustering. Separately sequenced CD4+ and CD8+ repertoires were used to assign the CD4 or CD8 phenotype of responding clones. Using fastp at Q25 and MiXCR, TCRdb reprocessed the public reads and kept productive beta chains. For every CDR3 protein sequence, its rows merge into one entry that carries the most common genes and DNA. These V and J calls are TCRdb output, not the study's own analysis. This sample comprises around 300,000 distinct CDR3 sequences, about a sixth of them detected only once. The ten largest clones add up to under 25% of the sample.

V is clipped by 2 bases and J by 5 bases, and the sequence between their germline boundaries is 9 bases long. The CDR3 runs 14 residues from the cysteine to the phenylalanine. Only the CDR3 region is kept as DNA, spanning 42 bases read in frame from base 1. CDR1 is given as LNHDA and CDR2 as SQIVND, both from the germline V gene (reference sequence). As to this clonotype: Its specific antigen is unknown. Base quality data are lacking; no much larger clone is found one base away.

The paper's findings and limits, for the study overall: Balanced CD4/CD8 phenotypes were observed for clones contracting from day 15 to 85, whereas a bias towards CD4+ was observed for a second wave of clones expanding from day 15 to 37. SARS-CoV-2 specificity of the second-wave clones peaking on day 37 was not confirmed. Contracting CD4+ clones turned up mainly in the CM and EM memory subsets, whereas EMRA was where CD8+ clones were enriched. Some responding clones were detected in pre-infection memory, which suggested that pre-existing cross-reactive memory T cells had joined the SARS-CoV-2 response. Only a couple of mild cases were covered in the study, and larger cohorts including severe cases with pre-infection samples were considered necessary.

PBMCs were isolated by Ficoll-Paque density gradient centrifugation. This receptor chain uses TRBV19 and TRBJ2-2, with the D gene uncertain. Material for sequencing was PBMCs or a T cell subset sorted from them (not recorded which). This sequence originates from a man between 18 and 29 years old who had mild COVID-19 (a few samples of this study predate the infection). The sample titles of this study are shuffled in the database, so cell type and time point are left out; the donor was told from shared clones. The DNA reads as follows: TGTGCCAGTAGTATAATCCAGCAGACCGGGGAGCTGTTTTTT. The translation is CASSIIQQTGELFF.